Listed below are T cell receptor beta chains from one sample, sequenced in a study of PD-1 blockade in classical Hodgkin lymphoma. Sequenced by immunoSEQ multiplex PCR; TCRdb stores in-frame clones only, minus some. The sample lists about 2,400 clones, about two thirds occurring once. Here the sequenced sample was CD8+ T cells from blood, taken at baseline. The receptors originated from a human donor with classical Hodgkin lymphoma. Each CDR3 is given with its conserved first and last residue. The D gene is left open where the match is weak. Clone sizes are given selectively: once, few, many, or a class where the clone is expanded.

j_call: TRBJ2-5
clone_size: .
d_call: .
v_call: TRBV30
cdr3_nt: TGTGCCTGGACGCCAACCGGGACAGGGCTTTGGTTAGCGGGGAGAAACGTGCACTTC
cdr3_aa: CAWTPTGTGLWLAGRNVHF

j_call: TRBJ1-5
clone_size: large
d_call: TRBD1
v_call: TRBV2
cdr3_nt: TGTGCCAGCACAGGGGGCTACGGTCAGCCCCAGCATTTT
cdr3_aa: CASTGGYGQPQHF

j_call: TRBJ2-1
clone_size: .
d_call: .
v_call: TRBV9
cdr3_nt: TGTGCCAGCAGCGGCGGACAAAGCAATGAGCAGTTCTTC
cdr3_aa: CASSGGQSNEQFF

j_call: TRBJ1-2
clone_size: .
d_call: TRBD1
v_call: TRBV7-9
cdr3_nt: TGTGCCAGCAGCTCGACAGGGGTAAAGTCAGGCTATGGCTACACCTTC
cdr3_aa: CASSSTGVKSGYGYTF

j_call: TRBJ2-1
clone_size: .
d_call: .
v_call: TRBV12-5
cdr3_nt: TGTGCTAGTGGTTTGGTATGGGGTTGGTCCCACAATGAGCAGTTCTTC
cdr3_aa: CASGLVWGWSHNEQFF

j_call: TRBJ1-1
clone_size: hyperexpanded
d_call: .
v_call: TRBV19
cdr3_nt: TGTGCCAGTAGTCTGAATTCAAACACTGAAGCTTTCTTT
cdr3_aa: CASSLNSNTEAFF

j_call: TRBJ2-5
clone_size: .
d_call: TRBD1
v_call: TRBV4-1
cdr3_nt: TGCGCCAGCAGCCACGCCGGACAGGCCAAGGGGATTGAGACCCAGTACTTC
cdr3_aa: CASSHAGQAKGIETQYF

j_call: TRBJ2-5
clone_size: .
d_call: .
v_call: TRBV19
cdr3_nt: TGTGCCAGTAGTATCCGTTTTGGCAAGACCCAGTACTTC
cdr3_aa: CASSIRFGKTQYF

j_call: TRBJ2-4
clone_size: .
d_call: .
v_call: TRBV4-2
cdr3_nt: TGTGCCAGCAGCCCGGGGGCCGGGGGAAACATTCAGTACTTC
cdr3_aa: CASSPGAGGNIQYF

j_call: TRBJ2-2
clone_size: .
d_call: .
v_call: TRBV5-8
cdr3_nt: TGTGCCAGCAGGAGGGGACAAATCACCGGGGAGCTGTTTTTT
cdr3_aa: CASRRGQITGELFF

j_call: TRBJ1-1
clone_size: .
d_call: .
v_call: TRBV13
cdr3_nt: TGTGCCAGCAGCCCAACAGGGAGGACTGAAGCTTTCTTT
cdr3_aa: CASSPTGRTEAFF

j_call: TRBJ1-4
clone_size: .
d_call: TRBD1
v_call: TRBV23-1
cdr3_nt: TGCGCCAGCAGTCAGGGGACAGTACGTGAAAAACTGTTTTTT
cdr3_aa: CASSQGTVREKLFF